This T cell receptor (beta chain) emerged from a study of T-cell reconstitution after alpha-beta-depleted transplantation in children (dated by TCRdb to 2016 to 2018). As for the study more broadly: Using TCR repertoire profiling, the study quantitatively followed how T-cell immune reconstitution unfolded in children after TCRalphabeta/CD19-depleted allogeneic hematopoietic cell transplantation. General conclusions and limits of the study: Apparently early alphabetaT-cell count recovery about two months after transplant reportedly relied on only several hundred rapidly expanded clones derived from non-depleted graft cells. The frequencies of hyperexpanded clones fell over the following months, and after one year, T-cell counts and TCRbeta diversity were mostly attributed to newly produced T cells. In some patients, the high TCRbeta diversity seen at day 60 was put down to recipient T cells and intrathymic progenitors that had survived conditioning.

The treatment or condition label here, explained by the study, means: allogeneic hematopoietic cell transplantation with graft depleted of TCRalphabeta T cells and CD19 B cells. The transplant recipients were children given TCRalphabeta/CD19-depleted allogeneic hematopoietic cell grafts. The germline V end is reduced by 2 bases and the J end by 4 bases; junction bases left unmatched: 7. Including the terminal cysteine and phenylalanine, the CDR3 comprises 16 residues. Of the read, only the CDR3 DNA is kept; its 48 bases are in frame from base 1. From a lookup of the germline V gene, CDR1 and CDR2 are SGHAT and FQNNGV. Libraries came from PCR. The instrument was an Illumina HiSeq 2500. To normalize quantification of the TCRbeta repertoire, the TCR libraries were built with molecular barcoding that relied on unique molecular identifiers. The public reads were reanalyzed by TCRdb: fastp trimming at Q25, MiXCR alignment, in-frame beta chains only. For every CDR3 protein sequence, its rows merge into one entry that carries the most common genes and DNA. Recorded for this sample are tens of thousands of distinct CDR3 sequences; 15% to 18% of them occurred a single time. 20% of the sample is taken by the ten largest.

This clonotype was detected a few times. Which antigen it targets is not known. No qualities accompany the bases; no much larger clone lies one base away. The chain employs TRBV11-2 and TRBJ2-1; a stretch of 8 junction bases matches TRBD2. The specimen was PBMCs, mostly from graft donor cells, collected 180 days after TCRalphabeta/CD19-depleted stem cell transplant. This TCR came from a male patient aged 2-15 years who had a stem cell transplant for acute lymphoblastic leukemia, so the T cells may come from the graft donor. The CDR3 loop reads CASSLSFGGGYNEQFF. The DNA reads TGTGCCAGCAGCTTATCATTTGGCGGGGGGTACAATGAGCAGTTCTTC.